Listed here are 17 T cell receptor beta chains from one sample, sequenced in a study of cytomegalovirus exposure and HLA in healthy donors. Generated by immunoSEQ multiplex PCR, the TCRdb table keeps only in-frame clones and is missing some. Here the sample spans about 130,000 clones, nearly 90% being singletons. Sequenced input: PBMCs. Receptor source: a young woman in good health and CMV-seronegative.

V and J are TRBV29-1 and TRBJ2-1; 10 positions match TRBD2. The CDR3 has 13 residues. Germline-derived CDR1 and CDR2 are SQVTM and ANQGSEA. This CDR3 is CSTLAGGYNEQFF. CDR3 sequence (DNA): TGCAGTACATTAGCGGGAGGATACAATGAGCAGTTCTTC.

V gene TRBV2 combines with J gene TRBJ1-1; 8 bases align to TRBD1. Germline CDR1 SNHLY, CDR2 FYNNEI. Trimming took 6 bases from V and 4 from J; bases not matched to a gene: 7. The CDR3 has 14 residues. Written as DNA, the CDR3 is TGTGCCAGCAGCGTGGACAGGGCGGGCACTGAAGCTTTCTTT. It yields the protein CASSVDRAGTEAFF.

This chain links TRBV7-9 with TRBJ1-5, with a possible D match to TRBD1 (5 bases). The CDR3 is made up of 16 amino acids. Germline values: CDR1 SEHNR, CDR2 FQNEAQ (reference sequence). The germline V and J ends were trimmed by 8 bases and 7 bases, with 24 bases remaining between them. As DNA, the CDR3 is TGTGCCAGCTCTTGGGGTGGCCTAGGGGCAGAACAGCCCCAGCATTTT. It translates to CASSWGGLGAEQPQHF.

V is TRBV27 and J is TRBJ1-5; 7 bases agree with TRBD1. The CDR3 contains 15 residues. Looked up from germline, CDR1 is MNHEY and CDR2 is SMNVEV (reference sequence). The J segment lost 4 bases and the V segment lost 7 bases, leaving 10 bases of the junction unmatched. The CDR3 DNA reads as TGTGCCAGCAAGCCGGGACAGAGTTTGAATCAGCCCCAGCATTTT. This sequence encodes CASKPGQSLNQPQHF.

The chain recombines TRBV6-4 with TRBJ2-1; D is undetermined. Per germline, CDR1 MRHNA and CDR2 SNTAGT. Trimming stripped 4 bases from V and 6 bases from J, with 10 bases between. This CDR3 contains 13 residues. This chain's CDR3 is CASSVQAGNEQFF. CDR3 nucleotide sequence: TGTGCCAGCAGTGTCCAGGCCGGCAATGAGCAGTTCTTC.

This clone was seen only a few times. The rearrangement joins TRBV27 to TRBJ1-5, with 9 bases matching TRBD1. Germline lookup yields CDR1 MNHEY and CDR2 SMNVEV (reference sequence). With V trimmed by 3 bases and J by 6 bases, 6 bases remained unmatched. The CDR3 runs 15 residues. The CDR3 DNA reads as TGTGCCAGCAGTTTTGGGGACAGGGAGAGTCAGCCCCAGCATTTT. Its translation is CASSFGDRESQPQHF.

This sequence joins TRBV29-1 and TRBJ2-1; the D gene is possibly TRBD2 (6 bases). The length of the CDR3 is 13 residues. The V gene lost 7 bases and the J gene lost 3 bases, with 13 bases spanning the gap. Germline assignment: CDR1 SQVTM and CDR2 ANQGSEA. The chain's CDR3 is CSAEGTLYNEQFF. As DNA, the CDR3 is TGCAGCGCTGAGGGGACTCTCTACAATGAGCAGTTCTTC.

The chain recombines TRBV6-5 with TRBJ2-7; 9 bases align to TRBD1. Trimming at V came to 4 bases and at J to 5 bases, leaving 9 bases not matched to a gene. This CDR3 comprises 15 residues. CDR1 and CDR2 (germline): MNHEY, SVGAGI. The chain's CDR3 is CASSSQQGAFDEQYF. The CDR3 DNA sequence: TGTGCCAGCAGTTCGCAACAGGGGGCATTTGACGAGCAGTACTTC.

V and J are TRBV6-5 and TRBJ2-5; D is undetermined. CDR3 length equals 13 residues. Trimming shortened V by 3 bases and J by 1 base, and 6 bases separated the two germline ends. Per germline, CDR1 MNHEY and CDR2 SVGAGI. The CDR3 reads CASSYNSQETQYF. The CDR3 nucleotides read TGTGCCAGCAGTTATAACAGCCAAGAGACCCAGTACTTC.

J is TRBJ2-7 and V is TRBV27; maybe TRBD1 (6 bases). Germline values: CDR1 MNHEY, CDR2 SMNVEV (reference sequence). This CDR3 has 12 amino acids. Trimming took off 6 bases at V and 2 bases at J, with 8 bases between the two ends. CDR3 DNA: TGTGCCAGCAGACAGGGCCCCTACGAGCAGTACTTC. Its protein is CASRQGPYEQYF.

The chain recombines TRBV28 with TRBJ1-1; a weak D match, TRBD1 (6 bases). Trimming shortened V by 7 bases and J by 5 bases, and 23 bases separated the two germline ends. The germline gives CDR1 MDHEN, CDR2 SYDVKM. The CDR3 loop spans 16 amino acids. The CDR3 sequence: CASIQKGDTRGTEAFF. The CDR3 region has the DNA TGTGCCAGCATTCAAAAGGGGGACACCCGAGGGACTGAAGCTTTCTTT.

This chain links TRBV25-1 with TRBJ2-1, with D possibly being TRBD1 (5 bases). Germline CDR1 MGHDK, CDR2 SYGVNS. V was trimmed by 3 bases and J by 6 bases, leaving 12 bases between them. The CDR3 totals 14 residues. The CDR3 coding sequence is TGTGCCAGCAGTGACTTCCAGCAGGGCAATGAGCAGTTCTTC. Translated, it gives CASSDFQQGNEQFF.

This clone was counted only a few times. The chain employs TRBV4-1 and TRBJ2-6; D possibly corresponds to TRBD2 (5 bases). Germline assignment: CDR1 MGHRA and CDR2 YSYEKL. CDR3 length equals 16 residues. V was pared by 0 bases and J by 4 bases, with 10 bases between. This CDR3 is CASSQEEGRGANVLTF. DNA of the CDR3: TGCGCCAGCAGCCAAGAGGAAGGGAGAGGGGCCAACGTCCTGACTTTC.

The chain carries TRBV11-2 and TRBJ2-7; 9 nucleotides match TRBD1. CDR1 and CDR2 from the germline V gene are SGHAT and FQNNGV. Losses at the gene ends were 5 bases for V and 2 bases for J; bases not matched to a gene: 13. This CDR3 comprises 17 residues. The CDR3 sequence: CASSPISRTGATYEQYF. CDR3 in DNA: TGTGCCAGCAGCCCTATCTCTCGGACAGGGGCTACCTACGAGCAGTACTTC.

This clone was detected only a few times. The chain links TRBV30 to TRBJ1-1; 10 bases fit TRBD1. This CDR3 has 17 amino acids. CDR1 and CDR2 from the germline V gene are GTSNPN and SVGIG (reference sequence). The junction had 15 bases not matched to a gene; V was cut back by 7 bases and J by 1 base. CDR3 in amino acids: CASLRTGGFSGNTEAFF. CDR3 in DNA: TGTGCCTCCCTGAGGACAGGGGGGTTTTCGGGGAACACTGAAGCTTTCTTT.

CDR3 protein: CASKTGGENTGELFF. Here the CDR3 DNA reads TGTGCCAGCAAAACAGGGGGCGAGAACACCGGGGAGCTGTTTTTT. This chain links TRBV9 with TRBJ2-2; 9 bases fit TRBD1. Germline V gives CDR1 SGDLS, CDR2 YYNGEE. The length of the CDR3 is 15 residues. J lost 1 base, V lost 6 bases, and 4 bases had no gene match.

In nucleotides, the CDR3 is TGCAGCATGGGGTTCGGGACAGGGTCAGATGAGCAGTTCTTC. This encodes CSMGFGTGSDEQFF. This chain connects TRBV29-1 to TRBJ2-1; 9 positions agree with TRBD1. The length of the CDR3 is 14 residues. J lost 8 bases, V lost 8 bases, and 13 bases had no gene match. CDR1 SQVTM and CDR2 ANQGSEA come from the germline V gene.